A selection of T cell receptor beta chains follows, all from one sample in a study of blood T cell repertoires in COVID-19. The data were produced by immunoSEQ multiplex PCR, yet TCRdb's version contains in-frame clones alone and is incomplete. Altogether 350,000 or so clones are present, more than 85% being singletons, with the ten largest covering 15% to 20%. The sample consisted of PBMCs or T cells enriched from blood (not recorded which). These receptors were collected from a woman aged 25 to 45 who had recovered from COVID-19. Each CDR3 is given with its conserved first and last residue. Fields, in order: V gene, J gene, CDR3 protein.

V gene: TRBV28
J gene: TRBJ2-7
CDR3 protein: CASGSGTGLHEQYF

V gene: TRBV18
J gene: TRBJ1-4
CDR3 protein: CASSQLTGDEKLFF

V gene: TRBV5-4
J gene: TRBJ2-7
CDR3 protein: CASSSGTRAYEQYF

V gene: TRBV7-3
J gene: TRBJ2-7
CDR3 protein: CASSLSGGKTYEQYF

V gene: TRBV5-8
J gene: TRBJ1-5
CDR3 protein: CASSHPGQVGYQPQHF

V gene: TRBV5-6
J gene: TRBJ1-1
CDR3 protein: CASSLGGIVTEAFF

V gene: TRBV7-9
J gene: TRBJ1-5
CDR3 protein: CASSLASQGIMHF

V gene: TRBV28
J gene: TRBJ1-3
CDR3 protein: CASSPGTGLSWDTIYF

V gene: TRBV6-5
J gene: TRBJ1-1
CDR3 protein: CASSYSPGGEAFF

V gene: TRBV10-2
J gene: TRBJ2-3
CDR3 protein: CASSESVREIGLDTQYF

V gene: TRBV20-1
J gene: TRBJ1-2
CDR3 protein: CSHPGHYGYTF

V gene: TRBV6-5
J gene: TRBJ2-7
CDR3 protein: CASSSDRGEQYF

V gene: TRBV6-5
J gene: TRBJ2-3
CDR3 protein: CASSYSFRGGPDTQYF

V gene: TRBV5-8
J gene: TRBJ2-3
CDR3 protein: CASSLKLGSTDTQYF

V gene: TRBV11-2
J gene: TRBJ2-3
CDR3 protein: CASSPEAGGPTDTQYF

V gene: TRBV27
J gene: TRBJ2-5
CDR3 protein: CASSSIQGLAREQETQYF

V gene: TRBV25-1
J gene: TRBJ2-2
CDR3 protein: CASSDGGKNTGELFF

V gene: TRBV12-5
J gene: TRBJ1-1
CDR3 protein: CASGSNLNTEAFF

V gene: TRBV19
J gene: TRBJ2-3
CDR3 protein: CASSIVGLAGRGDTQYF